Here is one TCR beta chain with its context. Its antigen has not been determined. Qualities for individual bases were not recorded, and no much larger clone is one base off. This entry comes from a study of T cell responses to AZD1222 COVID-19 vaccine (dated by TCRdb to 2020 to 2023). Describing the broader study: AZD1222 recipients with second doses at about 4 weeks or about 12 weeks were pooled, because spike-specific TCR depth and breadth did not differ between schedules. Trial participants were enrolled by age into subgroups of 18-55, 56-69 and 70-plus years, and roughly 160, 29 and 62 TCR-sequenced participants, respectively, were included in these subgroups. A total of approximately 230 trial participants underwent TCR sequencing, of whom around 200 received two doses of AZD1222 and about 25 received two doses of the MenACWY control vaccine.

Relative to germline, V is 5 bases shorter and J is 8 bases shorter, with 12 bases between their ends. The germline V gene encodes CDR1 MNHEY and CDR2 SMNVEV (reference sequence). The CDR3 contains 13 residues, cysteine and phenylalanine counted. Just the 39-base CDR3 DNA is kept, in frame starting at base 1. The intended sense of this specimen's time point label: baseline before first vaccination. Vaccinee samples came from UK trials COV001 and COV002, including a single-blind randomized controlled phase 2/3 trial of AZD1222 (ChAdOx1 nCoV-19) in healthy adults. For TCRbeta chain sequencing, PBMC samples from trial participants were taken at day 0 and at day 28 after the second dose. The CDR3 regions of human TCRbeta chains were analyzed by immunosequencing. The source study handled its data this way. TCRs in the repertoires were compared against a reference library of SARS-CoV-2-specific TCRs that had been generated with the MIRA antigen-specificity platform. Breadth meant the fraction of unique TCRs that were SARS-CoV-2-associated, whereas depth meant the fraction of total T cells that were SARS-CoV-2-associated. Using the MIRA data, each spike-specific TCR was mapped to the spike region that the TCR reacts to and placed in a CD4 or CD8 class. Log10-transformed breadth and depth values were compared by one-way ANOVA with Sidak's multiple comparisons tests. This immuneACCESS table, as held by TCRdb, lists in-frame sequences with V and J called but not all clones. Of the missing ones, under half trace to an unresolved V gene in checked studies; the others have no known cause. V and J calls and clone size are as listed in that table; D and trimming were resolved from the DNA. Recorded for this sample are around 140,000 clones; roughly 90% of them occurred a single time. The ten most abundant clones make up 1.5% to 2% of the sample.

What the research found in general, with its limitations: No day 14 peak-response samples were available, so repertoires were characterized only after the peak T cell response. Only a handful of AZD1222 recipients were SARS-CoV-2 seropositive at baseline, limiting conclusions about previously exposed vaccinees. Participants were mostly white British, with more females than males. The authors suggested clonal diversity may have been underestimated. Vaccine-associated CD4 TCRs spanned the whole spike protein, with dominant responses in regions 160-218 and 743-854. In the small 56-69-year group, the increase in depth fell short of significance, most likely because of low power. Epitopes outside the regions mutated in the B.1.351 and B.1.1.7 variants were reportedly recognized by nearly half of the unique spike-specific TCRs. A significant rise in spike-specific TCR breadth and depth was observed after two AZD1222 doses relative to day 0 and relative to MenACWY recipients.

The receptor was isolated from an adult in good health. The material was peripheral blood, obtained on day 0 of AZD1222 vaccination. This chain joins TRBV27 to TRBJ1-4, with the D gene not confidently named. The nucleotide sequence reads TGTGCCAGCAGTCCGAGAGGGCGGGAAAAACTGTTTTTT. This translates into CASSPRGREKLFF.